Listed here are 9 T cell receptor beta chains from one sample, sequenced in a study of cytotoxic CD8 clonotypes in ibrutinib-treated CLL. Method: immunoSEQ multiplex PCR; TCRdb's copy keeps in-frame clones and lacks some. Of some 23,000 clones listed, roughly two thirds were seen once; the top ten hold just over 50%. The specimen was PBMCs, collected at disease progression, from a patient treated with ibrutinib. Receptors were obtained from a human donor with chronic lymphocytic leukemia.

The chain has TRBV4-2 and TRBJ2-1; TRBD1 aligns across 8 bases. Germline V gene lookup returns CDR1 LGHNA and CDR2 YNFKEQ. This CDR3 is built from 16 residues. The V segment lost 0 bases and the J segment 4 bases; nucleotides outside the gene matches: 5. The CDR3 DNA reads as TGTGCCAGCAGCCAAGATCGGGGACAGGAGTACAATGAGCAGTTCTTC. It yields the protein CASSQDRGQEYNEQFF.

The chain employs TRBV5-6 and TRBJ2-1; TRBD2 matches 11 bases. This CDR3 is 15 amino acids long. The germline V gene encodes CDR1 SGHDT and CDR2 YYEEEE. V lost 4 bases and J lost 10; bases outside the gene matches: 10. CDR3 in DNA: TGTGCCAGCAGCCAAAGACTAGCGGGGCTAGGGGAGCAGTTCTTC. Translating it yields CASSQRLAGLGEQFF.

This clone was detected a few times. V and J are TRBV6-5 and TRBJ2-7; D possibly corresponds to TRBD1 (6 bases). The CDR3 runs 15 residues. Trimming took off 0 bases at V and 2 bases at J, with 11 bases between the two ends. Germline values: CDR1 MNHEY, CDR2 SVGAGI. CDR3 sequence: CASSYSVGHTYEQYF. Written as DNA, the CDR3 is TGTGCCAGCAGTTACTCCGTGGGACACACCTACGAGCAGTACTTC.

This clone came up a few times. The rearrangement joins TRBV5-1 to TRBJ2-5, with 14 bases identical to TRBD2. The V segment lost 2 bases and the J segment 7 bases; nucleotides outside the gene matches: 13. The CDR3 has 18 amino acids. The germline CDR1 and CDR2 sequences are SGHRS and YFSETQ. CDR3 amino acids: CASSLTSPTSGGAPTQYF. For the CDR3, the DNA is TGCGCCAGCAGCTTAACTTCTCCGACTAGCGGGGGGGCGCCGACCCAGTACTTC.

The V call is TRBV5-6, the J call TRBJ1-2; D is unresolved. The CDR3 runs to 13 residues. V was shortened by 5 bases and J by 4 bases, with 12 bases between the two germline ends. Germline V lookup: CDR1 SGHDT, CDR2 YYEEEE. This CDR3 reads CASRPDGSYGYTF. The CDR3 DNA is TGTGCCAGCAGACCGGACGGATCCTATGGCTACACCTTC. Looking up the rest from reference TRBV5-6 and TRBJ1-2 gives the full variable domain: DAGVTQSPTHLIKTRGQQVTLRCSPKSGHDTVSWYQQALGQGPQFIFQYYEEEERQRGNFPDRFSGHQFPNYSSELNVNALLLGDSALYLCASRPDGSYGYTFGSGTRLTVV.

This clone was found a few times. The chain couples TRBV19 to TRBJ2-1, with 14 bases fitting TRBD2. Germline trimming cut 10 bases from V and 8 bases from J; bases unmatched to any gene: 4. Germline V gives CDR1 LNHDA, CDR2 SQIVND (reference sequence). The CDR3 loop spans 13 amino acids. Here the CDR3 reads CATRLAGGHEQFF. The CDR3 DNA is TGTGCCACCAGACTAGCGGGGGGGCATGAGCAGTTCTTC.

This clone was recorded at least ten times. The chain recombines TRBV5-4 with TRBJ1-5; D remains unclear. Between the trimmed V and J ends, which lost 3 bases and 6 bases, there was a span of 13 bases. The germline V gene has CDR1 SGHNT and CDR2 YYREEE (reference sequence). This CDR3 comprises 14 residues. The CDR3 sequence: CASSSQPGGQPQHF. CDR3 bases: TGTGCCAGCAGCTCTCAGCCAGGTGGTCAGCCCCAGCATTTT. Drawing the rest from reference TRBV5-4 and TRBJ1-5, the complete variable domain is ETGVTQSPTHLIKTRGQQVTLRCSSQSGHNTVSWYQQALGQGPQFIFQYYREEENGRGNFPPRFSGLQFPNYSSELNVNALELDDSALYLCASSSQPGGQPQHFGDGTRLSIL.

V gene TRBV27 combines with J gene TRBJ1-5; D may be TRBD1 (5 bases). Germline V lookup: CDR1 MNHEY, CDR2 SMNVEV (reference sequence). Trimming removed 2 bases from V and 4 bases from J, with 12 bases in between. CDR3 length equals 15 residues. The CDR3 loop reads CASSLGAAGNQPQHF. The DNA for the CDR3 is TGTGCCAGCAGTTTAGGGGCGGCAGGGAATCAGCCCCAGCATTTT.

The V gene is TRBV29-1, the J gene TRBJ1-1, with no clear D. This CDR3 spans 14 amino acids. Germline CDR1 SQVTM, CDR2 ANQGSEA. V lost 2 bases and J lost 1, with 11 bases in between. In nucleotides, the CDR3 is TGCAGCGTTGAACCTGGACTTGCGAACACTGAAGCTTTCTTT. The encoded protein is CSVEPGLANTEAFF.